A single sample gave rise to the 3 T cell receptor beta chains below, sequenced in a study of blood T cell repertoires in COVID-19. Using immunoSEQ multiplex PCR, the repertoire was profiled, and TCRdb retains in-frame clones only, with some absent. Here the sample spans fewer than 75,000 clones, roughly 85% being singletons. The sequenced sample was peripheral blood. The source of these receptors is a human donor in a cohort sampled during active COVID-19.

The rearrangement uses TRBV6-5 and TRBJ2-7, with 7 bases aligning to TRBD1. The CDR3 runs 15 residues. The germline V gene has CDR1 MNHEY and CDR2 SVGAGI. The junction had 5 bases not matched to a gene; V was cut back by 2 bases and J by 1 base. CDR3 loop: CASSYATGISYEQYF. The DNA of the CDR3 is TGTGCCAGCAGTTACGCGACAGGGATTTCCTACGAGCAGTACTTC.

Here the CDR3 DNA reads TGTGCCAGCAGTTTATCAGTCTTCGGGGGGAGCACAGATACGCAGTATTTT. The encoded protein is CASSLSVFGGSTDTQYF. This chain joins TRBV27 and TRBJ2-3; 7 bases map to TRBD2. CDR1 is MNHEY, CDR2 SMNVEV, per germline (reference sequence). Trimming cost V 0 bases and J 0 bases; bases outside gene matches: 6. This CDR3 region has 17 residues.

The chain employs TRBV18 and TRBJ1-2, with a tentative D call TRBD1 (5 bases). Germline V gives CDR1 KGHSH, CDR2 LQKENI. The V gene lost 5 bases and the J gene lost 12 bases, with 19 bases spanning the gap. The CDR3 sequence is 13 residues long. The chain's CDR3 is CASSIDSQGSHTF. In DNA, the CDR3 is TGTGCCAGCTCAATCGACAGTCAAGGTTCCCACACCTTC.